Listed below are T cell receptor beta chains from one sample, sequenced in a study of blood T cell repertoires in COVID-19. Here immunoSEQ multiplex PCR was the method, and the copy in TCRdb shows in-frame clones only, minus some. The sample contains tens of thousands of clones, approximately 90% of which appear only once. The specimen was peripheral blood. The receptor source for this set is a man in his fifties with acute or convalescent COVID-19. Each CDR3 is given with its conserved first and last residue. D genes are given only for firm matches. Clone size is given for some rows only: seen once, a few or many times, or a class if the clone is expanded.

>TRBD2|TRBJ2-2|NA|TRBV7-2|19
CASSSEGFREVTNTGELFF
TGTGCCAGCAGCTCGGAGGGATTCCGGGAGGTTACGAACACCGGGGAGCTGTTTTTT
>TRBD2|TRBJ2-1|NA|TRBV19|15
CASSIPSGDYNEQFF
TGTGCCAGTAGTATCCCCAGCGGGGATTACAATGAGCAGTTCTTC
>TRBD1|TRBJ2-1|once|TRBV6-2/TRBV6-3|17
CASSYSQPGQGPNEQFF
TGTGCCAGCAGTTACTCGCAGCCGGGACAGGGCCCCAATGAGCAGTTCTTC
>NA|TRBJ1-1|NA|TRBV19|13
CASSPGVNTEAFF
TGTGCCAGTAGTCCCGGGGTGAACACTGAAGCTTTCTTT
>TRBD2|TRBJ2-3|NA|TRBV7-2|17
CASSLARLAGVPDTQYF
TGTGCCAGCAGCTTAGCGAGGCTAGCGGGAGTGCCAGATACGCAGTATTTT
>NA|TRBJ1-5|once|TRBV28|13
CASSPRSYQPQHF
TGTGCCAGCAGTCCCCGGAGTTATCAGCCCCAGCATTTT
>NA|TRBJ1-1|NA|TRBV28|13
CASTNPTEEKAFF
TGTGCCAGCACCAATCCCACGGAGGAGAAAGCTTTCTTT
>NA|TRBJ1-2|NA|TRBV11-1|13
CASSPFPGDGYTF
TGTGCCAGCAGCCCCTTTCCAGGGGATGGCTACACCTTC
>NA|TRBJ2-5|NA|TRBV3-1/TRBV3-2|12
CASSRQEETQYF
TGTGCCAGCAGCCGACAGGAAGAGACCCAGTACTTC
>TRBD1|TRBJ2-7|NA|TRBV6-5|15
CASLKDRDGLYEQYF
TGTGCCAGCCTAAAGGACAGGGACGGTCTCTACGAGCAGTACTTC
>TRBD1|TRBJ2-7|NA|TRBV6-6|13
CASGRDRGYEQYF
TGTGCCAGCGGGAGGGACAGGGGTTACGAGCAGTACTTC
>TRBD2|TRBJ2-7|NA|TRBV19|17
CASSPRKTSGVGYEQYF
TGTGCCAGTAGTCCCCGAAAAACTAGCGGGGTTGGATACGAGCAGTACTTC
>NA|TRBJ2-2|NA|TRBV6-1|14
CASSERVIGGELFF
TGTGCCAGCAGTGAACGGGTAATTGGCGGGGAGCTGTTTTTT
>NA|TRBJ1-5|NA|TRBV6-6|14
CASSYFQGDQPQHF
TGTGCCAGCAGTTACTTCCAGGGCGATCAGCCCCAGCATTTT
>NA|TRBJ1-4|NA|TRBV5-6|10
CASSFLRRDF
TGTGCCAGCAGCTTCTTACGGCGGGATTTT
>TRBD1|TRBJ2-2|NA|TRBV9|15
CASSLRTGGTGELFF
TGTGCCAGCAGCCTAAGGACAGGTGGAACCGGGGAGCTGTTTTTT
>NA|TRBJ1-2|NA|TRBV7-9|13
CASSLLSDYGYTF
TGTGCCAGCAGCTTACTCTCGGACTATGGCTACACCTTC
>TRBD1|TRBJ1-5|NA|TRBV15|14
CATTETGAGQPQHF
TGTGCCACCACCGAGACAGGGGCAGGCCAGCCCCAGCATTTT
>TRBD2|TRBJ2-3|NA|TRBV2|16
CASSRGTSGATDTQYF
TGTGCCAGCAGTCGAGGGACTAGCGGGGCCACAGATACGCAGTATTTT
>TRBD1|TRBJ2-1|few|TRBV9|14
CASSRDREYNEQFF
TGTGCCAGCTCCCGGGACAGGGAGTACAATGAGCAGTTCTTC
>NA|TRBJ2-7|NA|TRBV9|14
CASSTRQDSYEQYF
TGTGCCAGCAGCACACGACAGGACTCCTACGAGCAGTACTTC
>TRBD1|TRBJ2-5|NA|TRBV9|14
CASSVEGAQETQYF
TGTGCCAGCAGCGTTGAGGGGGCACAAGAGACCCAGTACTTC
>TRBD2|TRBJ2-5|NA|TRBV3-1/TRBV3-2|16
CASSHRAGVELETQYF
TGTGCCAGCAGCCATCGAGCGGGGGTAGAGTTGGAGACCCAGTACTTC
>TRBD1|TRBJ1-2|NA|TRBV5-1|14
CASSPAQGDNGYTF
TGCGCCAGCAGCCCAGCACAGGGGGATAATGGCTACACCTTC
>TRBD2|TRBJ2-5|NA|TRBV4-3|17
CASSQSGGAAGEETQYF
TGCGCCAGCAGCCAGTCCGGGGGGGCCGCCGGCGAAGAGACCCAGTACTTC
>TRBD2|TRBJ2-5|NA|TRBV28|18
CASRAGLAGVSRLKTQYF
TGTGCCAGCAGAGCGGGACTAGCGGGAGTGTCAAGGTTAAAGACCCAGTACTTC
>NA|TRBJ1-6|NA|TRBV18|16
CASSPQGQGGNSPLHF
TGTGCCAGCTCACCACAAGGGCAGGGTGGGAATTCACCCCTCCACTTT
>TRBD2|TRBJ2-1|NA|TRBV19|14
CASTPSGGASEQFF
TGTGCCAGTACCCCTAGCGGGGGGGCCAGTGAGCAGTTCTTC
>NA|TRBJ2-7|NA|TRBV3-1/TRBV3-2|14
CASSQGFSVYEQYF
TGTGCCAGCAGCCAAGGGTTCAGCGTCTACGAGCAGTACTTC
>NA|TRBJ2-7|NA|TRBV6-5|11
CASRRTEEQYF
TGTGCCAGCAGAAGGACAGAGGAGCAGTACTTC
>NA|TRBJ2-3|once|TRBV28|15
CASIWGGRMSDTQYF
TGTGCCAGCATCTGGGGAGGACGAATGTCAGATACGCAGTATTTT
>TRBD1|TRBJ1-2|NA|TRBV3-1/TRBV3-2|16
CASSQDGLDRPYGYTF
TGTGCCAGCAGCCAAGATGGCCTGGACAGGCCTTATGGCTACACCTTC
>NA|TRBJ2-7|NA|TRBV5-1|14
CASSLEGGRDEQYF
TGCGCCAGCAGCTTGGAGGGAGGCCGGGACGAGCAGTACTTC
>NA|TRBJ1-1|NA|TRBV30|13
CAWSVRGSAEAFF
TGTGCCTGGAGTGTAAGGGGTTCAGCTGAAGCTTTCTTT
>TRBD1|TRBJ2-4|NA|TRBV2|14
CASSEWGQGGIQYF
TGTGCCAGCAGTGAATGGGGACAGGGCGGCATTCAGTACTTC
>NA|TRBJ2-5|once|TRBV3-1/TRBV3-2|17
CASSQELSGKPQETQYF
TGTGCCAGCAGCCAAGAATTGTCCGGGAAACCCCAAGAGACCCAGTACTTC
>NA|TRBJ1-6|NA|TRBV5-8|13
CASSLDSRGPLHF
TGTGCCAGCAGCTTGGACAGTAGAGGGCCCCTCCACTTT
>TRBD1|TRBJ1-4|few|TRBV11-2|14
CASSPGTGGEKLFF
TGTGCCAGCAGCCCCGGGACAGGGGGTGAAAAACTGTTTTTT
>NA|TRBJ1-1|few|TRBV10-3|15
CAISESADLNTEAFF
TGTGCCATCAGTGAATCGGCAGACTTGAACACTGAAGCTTTCTTT